What follows is one T cell receptor beta chain and its context. The data were taken from a study of T cell repertoires in cytomegalovirus infection. This CDR3 region has 15 residues. Germline V gene data show CDR1 as DFQATT and CDR2 as SNEGSKA (reference sequence). Trimming removed 3 bases from V and 2 bases from J, with 15 bases in between. Each CDR3 protein is one row after TCRdb ran MiXCR on the reads. The repertoire holds about 190,000 distinct CDR3 sequences, with about a tenth as singletons. Material: PBMCs. This clonotype originated in a human donor in good health (CMV status not recorded). Some clones in this sample may be carry-over from other donors' samples. The chain employs TRBV20-1 and TRBJ2-3, with D perhaps assigned TRBD1 or TRBD2 (6 bases each). The CDR3 sequence is CSASLSSGATDTQYF. The CDR3 DNA sequence: TGCAGTGCTAGCTTATCTTCGGGGGCCACAGATACGCAGTATTTT.